One sample yielded the 27 T cell receptor beta chains listed below, sequenced in a study of blood T cell repertoires in COVID-19. Only in-frame clones appear in the TCRdb table, and some are missing; sequencing was by immunoSEQ multiplex PCR. The sample contains some 15,000 clones, approximately 89% of which appear only once. The sample consisted of peripheral blood. These receptors all come from a human donor in a cohort sampled during active COVID-19.

This chain links TRBV5-4 with TRBJ1-1; 9 bases map to TRBD1. With 3 bases clipped from V and 0 bases from J, the junction kept 6 bases outside the gene matches. CDR1 is SGHNT, CDR2 YYREEE, per germline (reference sequence). This CDR3 region has 16 residues. This CDR3 reads CASSSGTGSMNTEAFF. The CDR3 DNA follows: TGTGCCAGCAGCTCCGGGACAGGGAGTATGAACACTGAAGCTTTCTTT.

V gene TRBV4-1 combines with J gene TRBJ2-2, with 12 positions matching TRBD2. The length of the CDR3 is 15 residues. Germline CDR1 and CDR2: MGHRA and YSYEKL. Germline trimming cut 4 bases from V and 7 bases from J; bases unmatched to any gene: 4. The CDR3 here is CASSRGLAGNGELFF. The CDR3 bases are TGCGCCAGCAGCCGCGGACTAGCGGGGAACGGGGAGCTGTTTTTT.

The chain uses TRBV29-1 and TRBJ1-2; 9 positions agree with TRBD1. This CDR3 region has 13 residues. V shed 5 bases and J 2 bases; nucleotides not matched to a gene: 3. Germline assignment: CDR1 SQVTM and CDR2 ANQGSEA. In DNA form, the CDR3 reads TGCAGCGTTCGACAGGGGGGCAACTATGGCTACACCTTC. Amino acid sequence: CSVRQGGNYGYTF.

This rearrangement joins TRBV28 to TRBJ1-2; the D gene is possibly TRBD1 (5 bases). The V end was cut by 5 bases, the J end by 4 bases, with 14 bases between. Germline V gives CDR1 MDHEN, CDR2 SYDVKM. The CDR3 consists of 14 residues. The CDR3 spells CASSPNHRSYGYTF. The CDR3 nucleotides are TGTGCCAGCAGTCCCAACCACAGGAGCTATGGCTACACCTTC.

V gene TRBV6-5 combines with J gene TRBJ2-7; TRBD1 is a possible D gene (5 bases). CDR1 is MNHEY, CDR2 SVGAGI, per germline. V was trimmed by 6 bases and J by 3 bases, leaving 9 bases between them. This CDR3 spans 12 amino acids. CDR3 nucleotides: TGTGCCAGCAGCCCAGGGTACTACGAGCAGTACTTC. It yields the protein CASSPGYYEQYF.

The chain joins TRBV5-1 to TRBJ2-3; D is undetermined. Trimming shortened V by 0 bases and J by 5 bases, and 4 bases separated the two germline ends. The CDR3 has 12 residues. Germline V CDR1 and CDR2: SGHRS, YFSETQ. The CDR3 coding sequence is TGCGCCAGCAGCTTGGACGGAGATACGCAGTATTTT. This codes for CASSLDGDTQYF. Using reference TRBV5-1 and TRBJ2-3 for the parts outside the CDR3, the full variable domain is KAGVTQTPRYLIKTRGQQVTLSCSPISGHRSVSWYQQTPGQGLQFLFEYFSETQRNKGNFPGRFSGRQFSNSRSEMNVSTLELGDSALYLCASSLDGDTQYFGPGTRLTVL.

The chain is built from TRBV19 and TRBJ2-7; D gene ambiguous. The germline gives CDR1 LNHDA, CDR2 SQIVND (reference sequence). The CDR3 loop spans 16 amino acids. The germline V and J ends were trimmed by 1 base and 0 bases, with 13 bases remaining between them. CDR3 nucleotide sequence: TGTGCCAGTAGTATAGCGTTTCTAGGAGTCTCCTACGAGCAGTACTTC. Its protein product is CASSIAFLGVSYEQYF. The full variable domain, completed using reference TRBV19 and TRBJ2-7, is DGGITQSPKYLFRKEGQNVTLSCEQNLNHDAMYWYRQDPGQGLRLIYYSQIVNDFQKGDIAEGYSVSREKKESFPLTVTSAQKNPTAFYLCASSIAFLGVSYEQYFGPGTRLTVT.

CDR3 bases: TGCGCCAGCAGCTTGGGACACCAAGTGGATGGCTACACCTTC. Translated, it gives CASSLGHQVDGYTF. This chain links TRBV5-1 with TRBJ1-2; no firm D call. Trimming took 0 bases from V and 6 from J, leaving 12 bases between them. Germline V gene data show CDR1 as SGHRS and CDR2 as YFSETQ. The CDR3 is 14 residues long.

This chain links TRBV20-1 with TRBJ1-2; D not certain. Germline assignment: CDR1 DFQATT and CDR2 SNEGSKA (reference sequence). The CDR3 has 11 amino acids. V was clipped by 6 bases and J by 10 bases, with 15 bases between them. CDR3 sequence reads: CSATTAFLYTF. In nucleotides, the CDR3 is TGCAGTGCCACAACAGCTTTCCTCTACACCTTC.

This clone was detected only once. The chain employs TRBV28 and TRBJ2-1; the match to TRBD2 covers 10 bases. The CDR3 runs 14 residues. The trim removed 5 bases at V and 9 bases at J, leaving 7 bases unmatched. Germline loops: CDR1 MDHEN, CDR2 SYDVKM. This CDR3 reads CASSLSGRVGEQFF. The CDR3 region has the DNA TGTGCCAGCAGTCTCAGCGGGAGGGTCGGTGAGCAGTTCTTC.

This clone was observed a handful of times. The V call is TRBV6-1, the J call TRBJ2-6, with TRBD1 matching over 10 bases. V lost 3 bases to trimming and J lost 1 base; unmatched junction nucleotides: 6. This CDR3 region has 18 residues. Germline V gene lookup returns CDR1 MNHNS and CDR2 SASEGT. The CDR3 is CASSDPTGGVSGANVLTF. The CDR3 DNA follows: TGTGCCAGCAGTGATCCGACAGGGGGCGTTTCTGGGGCCAACGTCCTGACTTTC.

V and J are TRBV6-2 or TRBV6-3 and TRBJ1-1; TRBD1 agrees at 12 bases. The V gene's germline CDR1 is MNHEY and CDR2 SVGEGT. The J segment lost 10 bases and the V segment lost 2 bases, leaving 5 bases of the junction unmatched. This CDR3 spans 14 amino acids. This CDR3 is CASSYRDRGLGAFF. Here the CDR3 DNA reads TGTGCCAGCAGTTACCGGGACAGGGGGCTCGGAGCTTTCTTT.

The chain uses TRBV3-1 (or the pseudogene TRBV3-2) and TRBJ2-1, with 8 bases lining up with TRBD2. This CDR3 contains 15 residues. The V segment lost 4 bases and the J segment 3 bases; nucleotides outside the gene matches: 5. Germline CDR1 reads LGHDT; CDR2 reads YNNKEL (reference sequence). The CDR3 spells CASSRDGGVYNEQFF. In nucleotides, the CDR3 is TGTGCCAGCAGCCGGGACGGGGGGGTCTACAATGAGCAGTTCTTC.

The gene calls are TRBV2 and TRBJ2-7; a weak D match, TRBD2 (7 bases). Germline loops: CDR1 SNHLY, CDR2 FYNNEI. V gave up 6 bases and J gave up 6 bases, with 18 bases separating them. The CDR3 contains 14 residues. The CDR3 bases are TGTGCCAGCAGGGATCCGGGGGGCATGCTCGAGCAGTACTTC. It translates to CASRDPGGMLEQYF.

V is TRBV7-2 and J is TRBJ2-1; 10 bases are shared with TRBD2. The junction had 3 bases not matched to a gene; V was cut back by 0 bases and J by 7 bases. The CDR3 totals 15 residues. Germline CDR1 and CDR2: SGHTA and FQGNSA. This CDR3 reads CASSLALAGVNEQFF. CDR3 coding DNA: TGTGCCAGCAGCTTAGCTCTAGCGGGAGTGAATGAGCAGTTCTTC.

This chain uses TRBV6-1 with TRBJ1-4; TRBD1 agrees at 9 bases. Looked up from germline, CDR1 is MNHNS and CDR2 is SASEGT. V was clipped by 4 bases and J by 0 bases; unmatched bases: 6. The CDR3 is made up of 17 amino acids. The CDR3 here is CASSVPGQGATNEKLFF. The CDR3 bases are TGTGCCAGCAGTGTCCCGGGACAGGGAGCAACTAATGAAAAACTGTTTTTT.

V gene TRBV7-2 combines with J gene TRBJ1-1, with no clear D. The germline V gene has CDR1 SGHTA and CDR2 FQGNSA. CDR3 length equals 14 residues. Trimming removed 8 bases from V and 0 bases from J, with 13 bases in between. The CDR3 spells CASLLGSMNTEAFF. The CDR3 region has the DNA TGTGCCAGCCTCTTAGGAAGCATGAACACTGAAGCTTTCTTT.

This sequence joins TRBV5-8 and TRBJ2-1, with D possibly TRBD2 on 5 matching bases. The CDR3 totals 15 residues. V lost 2 bases and J lost 0, with 9 bases in between. The germline gives CDR1 SGHTS, CDR2 YDEGEE. The CDR3 reads CASSFGLASYNEQFF. The CDR3 nucleotides read TGTGCCAGCAGCTTTGGACTCGCCTCCTACAATGAGCAGTTCTTC. The full variable domain, completed using reference TRBV5-8 and TRBJ2-1, is EAGVTQSPTHLIKTRGQQATLRCSPISGHTSVYWYQQALGLGLQFLLWYDEGEERNRGNFPPRFSGRQFPNYSSELNVNALELEDSALYLCASSFGLASYNEQFFGPGTRLTVL.

The CDR3 loop is CASSQLTKRTDTQYF. The CDR3 bases are TGTGCCAGCAGCCAACTAACCAAACGCACAGATACGCAGTATTTT. V and J are TRBV3-1 (or the pseudogene TRBV3-2) and TRBJ2-3, with D unresolved. CDR3 length equals 15 residues. Germline CDR1 is LGHDT and CDR2 is YNNKEL (reference sequence). V lost 2 bases and J 1 base, leaving 10 bases between the germline ends.

The rearrangement uses TRBV27 and TRBJ2-5; 8 nucleotides agree with TRBD2. CDR1 and CDR2 (germline): MNHEY, SMNVEV (reference sequence). V lost 8 bases to trimming and J lost 5 bases; unmatched junction nucleotides: 10. The CDR3 runs to 14 residues. The CDR3 DNA is TGTGCCAGCCGCCCGGGGGGGCGATTGGAGACCCAGTACTTC. It codes for CASRPGGRLETQYF.

The chain has TRBV11-2 and TRBJ2-7; 8 nucleotides line up with TRBD2. Germline V gene sequence: CDR1 SGHAT, CDR2 FQNNGV. V lost 1 base to trimming and J lost 2 bases; unmatched junction nucleotides: 7. The CDR3 totals 16 residues. In DNA, the CDR3 is TGTGCCAGCAGCTTAGCCCCCGCGGGAGGCCCCTACGAGCAGTACTTC. Protein sequence: CASSLAPAGGPYEQYF. The variable domain in full, with the rest retrieved from reference TRBV11-2 and TRBJ2-7, is EAGVAQSPRYKIIEKRQSVAFWCNPISGHATLYWYQQILGQGPKLLIQFQNNGVVDDSQLPKDRFSAERLKGVDSTLKIQPAKLEDSAVYLCASSLAPAGGPYEQYFGPGTRLTVT.

This rearrangement joins TRBV28 to TRBJ1-5, with D possibly matching TRBD1 (5 bases). The CDR3 runs to 15 residues. In germline, CDR1 is MDHEN, CDR2 SYDVKM. V lost 5 bases and J 3 bases, leaving 14 bases between the germline ends. The CDR3 sequence is CASSQTGPNNQPQHF. CDR3 coding DNA: TGTGCCAGCAGTCAAACAGGACCCAACAATCAGCCCCAGCATTTT.

The genes are TRBV19 and TRBJ1-4, with TRBD1 as a possible D gene (5 bases). V lost 6 bases, J lost 0 bases, and 11 bases lay in between. Germline V CDR1 and CDR2: LNHDA, SQIVND (reference sequence). The CDR3 sequence is 15 residues long. This chain's CDR3 is CASRGWGSTNEKLFF. The CDR3 bases are TGTGCCAGTAGGGGTTGGGGCTCAACTAATGAAAAACTGTTTTTT. Filled out from reference TRBV19 and TRBJ1-4, the complete variable domain reads DGGITQSPKYLFRKEGQNVTLSCEQNLNHDAMYWYRQDPGQGLRLIYYSQIVNDFQKGDIAEGYSVSREKKESFPLTVTSAQKNPTAFYLCASRGWGSTNEKLFFGSGTQLSVL.

The V and J genes are TRBV12-3 or TRBV12-4 and TRBJ2-1; unclear D gene. V shed 7 bases and J shed 6 bases, with 7 bases lying between them. The CDR3 runs 11 residues. The CDR3 is CASTLSNEQFF. The CDR3 DNA reads TGTGCCAGCACCTTGAGCAATGAGCAGTTCTTC.

The V call is TRBV7-9, the J call TRBJ2-5; 11 positions agree with TRBD2. CDR3 length equals 16 residues. J lost 5 bases, V lost 5 bases, and 10 bases had no gene match. Germline V gene sequence: CDR1 SEHNR, CDR2 FQNEAQ (reference sequence). The CDR3 is CASSPRVAGGPETQYF. In DNA, the CDR3 is TGTGCCAGCAGCCCCAGGGTAGCGGGAGGGCCGGAGACCCAGTACTTC. The entire variable domain, with the rest obtained from reference TRBV7-9 and TRBJ2-5, is as follows: DTGVSQNPRHKITKRGQNVTFRCDPISEHNRLYWYRQTLGQGPEFLTYFQNEAQLEKSRLLSDRFSAERPKGSFSTLEIQRTEQGDSAMYLCASSPRVAGGPETQYFGPGTRLLVL.

This clone was detected once. In DNA form, the CDR3 reads TGTGCCAGCAGCTGGGACAGGCCCGGGGAGCTGTTTTTT. This sequence encodes CASSWDRPGELFF. This chain uses TRBV5-8 with TRBJ2-2, with TRBD1 matching over 8 bases. Unmatched junction bases numbered 1, after V lost 3 bases and J lost 6 bases. The CDR3 is 13 residues long. Looked up from germline, CDR1 is SGHTS and CDR2 is YDEGEE.

The V call is TRBV27, the J call TRBJ2-5, with TRBD2 matching over 13 bases. Losses at the gene ends were 3 bases for V and 6 bases for J; bases not matched to a gene: 4. The CDR3 sequence is 15 residues long. CDR1 is MNHEY, CDR2 SMNVEV, per germline (reference sequence). In nucleotides, the CDR3 is TGTGCCAGCAGTTTGAGGACTAGCGGGAGTCAGACCCAGTACTTC. Protein sequence: CASSLRTSGSQTQYF.